The following is a T cell receptor (beta chain) sequence with its context. The target antigen is unknown. These data originate in a study of cytomegalovirus exposure and HLA in healthy donors. Turning to the study itself: Samples from HLA-typed donors yielded 85 million to 95 million unique TCRs in an early data release.

Germline CDR1 SGHRS, CDR2 YFSETQ. V lost 4 bases and J lost 1, with 11 bases in between. The CDR3 runs 14 residues. Researchers ran the PCR with 60 Vbeta and 13 Jbeta primers. Clones were sequenced by immunoSEQ multiplex PCR, and TCRdb holds only the in-frame ones, with some missing. The table includes about 120,000 clones, around 77% detected once. Regarding the study as a whole: Sequencing probably produced one cluster of sequence variants that were highly shared.

The donors, nominally healthy at sampling, likely had unrecorded immune exposures. This chain connects TRBV5-1 to TRBJ1-1, with D perhaps matching TRBD1 (6 bases). The receptor comes from a man between 40 and 49 years old in good health and CMV-seropositive. Sequencing was performed on PBMCs. CDR3 loop: CASSAYRANTEAFF. The CDR3 DNA follows: TGCGCCAGCAGCGCGTACAGGGCGAACACTGAAGCTTTCTTT.